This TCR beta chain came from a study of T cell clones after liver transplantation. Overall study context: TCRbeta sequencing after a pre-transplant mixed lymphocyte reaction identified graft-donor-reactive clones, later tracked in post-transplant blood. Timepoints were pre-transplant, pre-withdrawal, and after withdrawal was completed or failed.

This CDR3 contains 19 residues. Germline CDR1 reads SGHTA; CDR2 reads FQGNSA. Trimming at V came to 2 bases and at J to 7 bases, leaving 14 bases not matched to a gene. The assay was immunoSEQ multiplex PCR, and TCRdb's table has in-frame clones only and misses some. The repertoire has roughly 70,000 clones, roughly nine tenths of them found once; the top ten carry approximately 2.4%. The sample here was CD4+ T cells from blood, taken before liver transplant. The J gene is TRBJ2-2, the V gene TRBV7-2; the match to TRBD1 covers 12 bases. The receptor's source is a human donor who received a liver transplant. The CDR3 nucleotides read TGTGCCAGCAGCTTAATCAGATCCGGGACAGGGGGCGCCGGCGGGGAGCTGTTTTTT. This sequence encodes CASSLIRSGTGGAGGELFF.